This T cell receptor beta chain is drawn from a study of Graves' ophthalmopathy and Graves' hyperthyroidism. Details on this clonotype: The antigen remains undetermined.

For repertoire sequencing, the TCR beta CDR3 regions were amplified from RNA transcripts. HTBI-primed RT-PCR formed the first round, and a multiplex PCR formed the second. In TCRdb, the multiplex PCR reads were re-called with MiXCR into one record per CDR3 protein. The profile covers almost 750,000 distinct CDR3 sequences, with 40% appearing a single time and 35% to 55% taken by the ten largest. After removal of 4 bases from V and 12 bases from J, the junction contained 12 bases not matched to a gene. There are 15 residues in the CDR3. Germline V gene lookup returns CDR1 SNHLY and CDR2 FYNNEI. Study observations and caveats: Using a 13-signature model, the authors split ophthalmopathy from stable hyperthyroidism, with around 85% sensitivity and approximately 80% specificity. Sensitivity reached approximately 71% and specificity around 72% when the model predicted ophthalmopathy progression.

This receptor was obtained from an adult man with Graves' ophthalmopathy. Sequences were obtained from peripheral blood. V and J are TRBV2 and TRBJ2-5, with TRBD2 matching over 12 bases. The CDR3 DNA follows: TGTGCCAGCAGTGTGACTAGCGGGGGTCTAACCGGGGAGTACTTC. Translating it yields CASSVTSGGLTGEYF. The full variable domain, in which reference TRBV2 and TRBJ2-5 provide the parts outside the CDR3, is EPEVTQTPSHQVTQMGQEVILRCVPISNHLYFYWYRQILGQKVEFLVSFYNNEISEKSEIFDDQFSVERPDGSNFTLKIRSTKLEDSAMYFCASSVTSGGLTGEYFGPGTRLLVL.